The T cell receptor beta chain under discussion was sequenced for a study of OX40 agonist ivuxolimab in advanced cancers. In the study overall: Therapy given before enrollment (anti-PD-1, anti-PD-L1 or anti-CTLA-4) was allowed, and around 40% had some. Patients achieving partial responses numbered three: one hepatocellular carcinoma case and two cutaneous melanoma cases.

Here immunoSEQ multiplex PCR was the method, and the copy in TCRdb shows in-frame clones only, minus some. In the table there are around 95,000 clones, about 89% of which are singletons. V dropped 3 bases and J dropped 6 bases, with 10 bases sitting between them. Germline CDR1 and CDR2: LNHDA and SQIVND (reference sequence). The CDR3 consists of 13 residues. Details on this clone: Its antigen is undetermined.

Overall study results and limits: Expanded clones belonging to CD8+ T cells outnumbered, on average, those of CD4+. Both blood CD4+ and CD8+ T cells showed clonal growth by week 6 at 0.1 to 3.0 mg/kg.

This TCR was sampled from an adult with an advanced solid tumor such as melanoma, head and neck, liver or kidney cancer. Here the sequenced sample was CD4+ or CD8+ T cells sorted from blood, taken in a trial of the OX40 agonist ivuxolimab. The chain combines TRBV19 with TRBJ2-3; D call uncertain. The CDR3 sequence is CASSIPPRDTQYF. The CDR3 DNA sequence: TGTGCCAGTAGTATCCCCCCCCGGGATACGCAGTATTTT.